Below are 29 T cell receptor beta chains sequenced from a single sample in a study of beta chain features in type 1 diabetes. Reverse transcribing all isolated RNA meant expressed TCRB transcripts were sequenced. TCRdb's copy holds only in-frame clones and misses some; the assay was immunoSEQ multiplex PCR. The sample records around 250,000 clones, over 20% being singletons. Study-level results: When Type 1 diabetes patients were examined, their TCRB CDR3s proved moderately but significantly shorter in all four CD4+ subsets.

These TCRs' antigens remain unknown. Sequenced material: naive CD4+ T cells from blood. These receptors were obtained from a woman aged 35 to 49 with type 1 diabetes.

This clone was seen only once. The chain couples TRBV11-2 to TRBJ2-5, with D possibly matching TRBD1 (6 bases). The germline V and J ends were trimmed by 4 bases and 3 bases, with 12 bases remaining between them. The CDR3 is 14 residues long. Germline CDR1 is SGHAT and CDR2 is FQNNGV. CDR3 in DNA: TGTGCCAGCAGCTCTGGCGACAGGAAAGAGACCCAGTACTTC. This gives the protein CASSSGDRKETQYF.

This clone was recorded a few times. This chain uses TRBV11-2 with TRBJ2-1; 8 bases line up with TRBD2. Germline V gives CDR1 SGHAT, CDR2 FQNNGV. The CDR3 covers 15 residues. With V trimmed by 5 bases and J by 6 bases, 9 bases remained unmatched. The CDR3 protein is CASSPPGGGINEQFF. CDR3 DNA: TGTGCCAGCAGCCCACCGGGCGGGGGGATCAATGAGCAGTTCTTC.

This clone was seen a handful of times. The chain carries TRBV19 and TRBJ2-2; TRBD1 matches 7 bases. This CDR3 is built from 15 residues. CDR1 and CDR2 from the germline V gene are LNHDA and SQIVND (reference sequence). V was pared by 3 bases and J by 6 bases, with 7 bases of the junction left unmatched. CDR3 region: CASSMLDRAPGELFF. CDR3 nucleotides: TGTGCCAGTAGTATGCTAGACAGGGCTCCCGGGGAGCTGTTTTTT.

In its sample, this clone was seen a few times. The genes are TRBV4-1 and TRBJ2-2; 7 nucleotides align to TRBD1. Germline V gene data show CDR1 as MGHRA and CDR2 as YSYEKL. The CDR3 has 17 residues. The V segment lost 4 bases and the J segment 4 bases; nucleotides outside the gene matches: 12. The CDR3 sequence: CASSRPYRQGLTGELFF. In DNA form, the CDR3 reads TGCGCCAGCAGCCGACCCTACCGACAGGGCCTCACCGGGGAGCTGTTTTTT.

The chain has TRBV15 and TRBJ1-2, with 8 bases lining up with TRBD1. J lost 7 bases, V lost 3 bases, and 4 bases had no gene match. The CDR3 is made up of 13 amino acids. The V gene's germline CDR1 is LNHNV and CDR2 YYDKDF (reference sequence). The DNA of the CDR3 is TGTGCCACCAGCAGGGACAGGGTCCCTGGCTACACCTTC. Translation gives CATSRDRVPGYTF.

This chain connects TRBV25-1 to TRBJ2-1, with 8 bases aligning to TRBD2. V dropped 4 bases and J dropped 5; count of bases not matched to a gene: 7. CDR3 length equals 15 residues. Per germline, CDR1 MGHDK and CDR2 SYGVNS. The DNA of the CDR3 is TGTGCCAGCAGTGTTGCGGGGGGCTACCACAATGAGCAGTTCTTC. Translation gives CASSVAGGYHNEQFF.

The chain is built from TRBV5-1 and TRBJ2-2; 7 positions agree with TRBD1. After removal of 0 bases from V and 6 bases from J, the junction contained 11 bases not matched to a gene. Germline V gives CDR1 SGHRS, CDR2 YFSETQ. There are 17 residues in the CDR3. CDR3 protein: CASSLGPDRRTPGELFF. In DNA form, the CDR3 reads TGCGCCAGCAGCTTGGGCCCGGACAGGCGAACACCCGGGGAGCTGTTTTTT.

This clone has just a few counts. The chain carries TRBV7-9 and TRBJ1-6; D is ambiguous. CDR1 is SEHNR and CDR2 is FQNEAQ in the germline V gene (reference sequence). This CDR3 has 12 residues. With 3 bases removed from V and 9 bases from J, the gap between germline ends came to 6 bases. The CDR3 region is CASSFGGSPLHF. CDR3 DNA: TGTGCCAGCAGCTTCGGAGGTTCACCCCTCCACTTT.

This clone was seen a handful of times. V and J are TRBV2 and TRBJ2-2; maybe TRBD1 (5 bases). The ends were cut back, 3 bases at V and 4 bases at J, with 9 bases in the middle. The CDR3 is 14 amino acids. The V gene's germline CDR1 is SNHLY and CDR2 FYNNEI. The CDR3 reads CASSDQGITGELFF. CDR3 nucleotides: TGTGCCAGCAGTGACCAGGGTATCACCGGGGAGCTGTTTTTT. The variable domain in full, completed from reference TRBV2 and TRBJ2-2, reads EPEVTQTPSHQVTQMGQEVILRCVPISNHLYFYWYRQILGQKVEFLVSFYNNEISEKSEIFDDQFSVERPDGSNFTLKIRSTKLEDSAMYFCASSDQGITGELFFGEGSRLTVL.

The chain employs TRBV11-1 and TRBJ2-1; no clear D. The CDR3 contains 15 residues. CDR1 is SGHAT, CDR2 FQDESV, per germline (reference sequence). V was trimmed by 3 bases and J by 0 bases, leaving 9 bases between them. This CDR3 reads CASSFDFFSYNEQFF. The CDR3, as DNA: TGTGCCAGCAGCTTCGACTTTTTCTCCTACAATGAGCAGTTCTTC.

There are a few counts of this clone. This chain connects TRBV5-8 to TRBJ1-2; D is undetermined. CDR3 size: 15 residues. The V gene lost 0 bases and the J gene lost 4 bases, with 13 bases spanning the gap. CDR1 is SGHTS and CDR2 is YDEGEE in the germline V gene. CDR3 region: CASSLGSERVYGYTF. Here the CDR3 DNA reads TGTGCCAGCAGCTTGGGGAGTGAGCGTGTCTATGGCTACACCTTC.

This sequence joins TRBV13 and TRBJ1-1; D remains ambiguous. The CDR3 consists of 14 residues. V dropped 4 bases and J dropped 1 base, with 10 bases sitting between them. Germline V gene data show CDR1 as PRHDT and CDR2 as FYEKMQ (reference sequence). The CDR3 loop reads CASSSPERNTEAFF. CDR3 in DNA: TGTGCCAGCAGCTCTCCTGAGCGGAACACTGAAGCTTTCTTT.

In its sample, this clone was seen a few times. The rearrangement links TRBV2 to TRBJ2-1; 7 nucleotides match TRBD2. This CDR3 contains 11 residues. The germline V gene encodes CDR1 SNHLY and CDR2 FYNNEI. The V and J ends lost 6 bases and 15 bases, in that order; junction bases with no gene match: 8. The CDR3 spells CASRQATGGFF. CDR3 bases: TGTGCCAGCAGGCAGGCCACGGGAGGGTTCTTC.

This clone was seen only a few times. The chain combines TRBV9 with TRBJ2-1; possible D gene TRBD1, 6 bases. This CDR3 is 15 amino acids long. CDR1 and CDR2 (germline): SGDLS, YYNGEE. The ends were cut back, 0 bases at V and 5 bases at J, with 12 bases in the middle. The CDR3 DNA reads as TGTGCCAGCAGCGTAGGGCAGGGGATGGACAATGAGCAGTTCTTC. Its protein product is CASSVGQGMDNEQFF.

The CDR3 DNA is TGTGCCAGCAGTGAGGGACTAAACAATGAGCAGTTCTTC. Its protein is CASSEGLNNEQFF. J is TRBJ2-1 and V is TRBV2; 7 positions agree with TRBD2. V dropped 3 bases and J dropped 5; count of bases not matched to a gene: 1. Germline V gives CDR1 SNHLY, CDR2 FYNNEI. This CDR3 region has 13 residues.

This clone was observed a handful of times. The chain couples TRBV15 to TRBJ2-7, with TRBD2 as a possible D gene (5 bases). Germline-derived CDR1 and CDR2 are LNHNV and YYDKDF (reference sequence). Trimming removed 0 bases from V and 5 bases from J, with 8 bases in between. The CDR3 is 13 residues long. The CDR3: CATSRDRGNEQYF. Written as DNA, the CDR3 is TGTGCCACCAGCAGAGATCGAGGGAACGAGCAGTACTTC.

This clone showed up just a few times. This rearrangement joins TRBV14 to TRBJ2-6; 9 bases fit TRBD2. Germline V gene sequence: CDR1 SGHDN, CDR2 FVKESK. Trimming took 9 bases from V and 3 from J; bases not matched to a gene: 3. The CDR3 spans 14 residues. The CDR3 protein is CASSGRGGANVLTF. The CDR3 DNA is TGTGCCAGTAGCGGGAGAGGTGGGGCCAACGTCCTGACTTTC.

This clone came up a few times. The chain carries TRBV18 and TRBJ1-2; D is ambiguous. This CDR3 spans 16 amino acids. Per the germline V gene, CDR1 is KGHSH and CDR2 is LQKENI. Trimming removed 3 bases from V and 4 bases from J, with 18 bases in between. This CDR3 reads CASSPLRTPGIYGYTF. CDR3 sequence (DNA): TGTGCCAGCTCACCCTTACGAACCCCGGGAATCTATGGCTACACCTTC.

To note about this clone: A junction boundary mismatches the germline segment, possibly from a read error. V and J are TRBV4-3 and TRBJ2-3; possibly TRBD1 for D (5 bases). Germline values: CDR1 LGHNA, CDR2 YSLEER. The CDR3 spans 19 residues. The CDR3 DNA reads TGCGCCAGCATCCAATCCCCCTCCGTAGGACACGTTAGCACAGATACGCAGTATTTT. This sequence encodes CASIQSPSVGHVSTDTQYF.

The V gene is TRBV4-1, the J gene TRBJ2-7, with D perhaps TRBD2 (6 bases). Germline values: CDR1 MGHRA, CDR2 YSYEKL. This CDR3 is built from 14 residues. The germline V and J ends were trimmed by 0 bases and 3 bases, with 9 bases remaining between them. The CDR3: CASSQDGRNYEQYF. The CDR3 DNA reads TGCGCCAGCAGCCAAGATGGGAGGAACTACGAGCAGTACTTC.

This clone was seen a handful of times. V gene TRBV29-1 combines with J gene TRBJ2-7; a possible D gene is TRBD1 (5 bases). Germline loops: CDR1 SQVTM, CDR2 ANQGSEA. The germline V and J ends were trimmed by 1 base and 2 bases, with 6 bases remaining between them. This CDR3 contains 12 residues. The CDR3 protein is CSVEGQTYEQYF. Here the CDR3 DNA reads TGCAGCGTTGAAGGACAGACCTACGAGCAGTACTTC.

DNA for the CDR3: TGTGCCAGTATCGCGGCGGGAGGCACAGATACGCAGTATTTT. Translated, it gives CASIAAGGTDTQYF. The chain links TRBV19 to TRBJ2-3; 7 positions agree with TRBD2. CDR3 length equals 14 residues. CDR1 and CDR2 from the germline V gene are LNHDA and SQIVND (reference sequence). V lost 7 bases, J lost 1 base, and 5 bases stayed unmatched.

The chain uses TRBV25-1 and TRBJ1-5, with D maybe TRBD1 (6 bases). The germline V and J ends were trimmed by 8 bases and 1 base, with 9 bases remaining between them. The CDR3 has 13 residues. Germline V gene data show CDR1 as MGHDK and CDR2 as SYGVNS. The DNA for the CDR3 is TGTGCCAGCGAAGGGACAAGCAATCAGCCCCAGCATTTT. Translated, it gives CASEGTSNQPQHF.

This chain uses TRBV28 with TRBJ1-6; 8 bases fit TRBD1. This CDR3 comprises 14 residues. V was pared by 3 bases and J by 9 bases, with 4 bases of the junction left unmatched. Per the germline V gene, CDR1 is MDHEN and CDR2 is SYDVKM. The CDR3 reads CASSFGQGGSPLHF. CDR3 nucleotide sequence: TGTGCCAGCAGTTTCGGACAGGGAGGTTCACCCCTCCACTTT.

The chain couples TRBV29-1 to TRBJ2-1, with TRBD2 matching 13 bases. The CDR3 has 17 amino acids. The V gene end was trimmed by 3 bases and the J gene end by 0 bases; junction bases not matched to a gene: 5. The germline gives CDR1 SQVTM, CDR2 ANQGSEA. The CDR3 nucleotides are TGCAGCGTTGAGGGGACTAGCGGGACGAGCTCCTACAATGAGCAGTTCTTC. It yields the protein CSVEGTSGTSSYNEQFF.

The sample holds a few counts of this clone. The rearrangement links TRBV4-2 to TRBJ2-7; D is undetermined. The V end lost 0 bases, the J end lost 4 bases, and 16 bases lay between the germline ends. CDR1 and CDR2 (germline): LGHNA, YNFKEQ. The CDR3 is 16 amino acids. The CDR3 loop is CASSQDSPPVSYEQYF. The CDR3 coding sequence is TGTGCCAGCAGCCAAGATTCCCCTCCGGTGTCGTACGAGCAGTACTTC.

The chain has TRBV4-1 and TRBJ2-1, with 7 bases fitting TRBD2. V trimming: 0 bases; J trimming: 1 base; junction bases outside the gene matches: 6. The CDR3 has 17 amino acids. The germline CDR1 and CDR2 sequences are MGHRA and YSYEKL. The CDR3: CASSQDGAGVSYNEQFF. CDR3 nucleotides: TGCGCCAGCAGCCAAGATGGGGCGGGAGTGTCCTACAATGAGCAGTTCTTC.

This chain's CDR3 is CASSPPGGSEETQYF. CDR3 sequence (DNA): TGTGCCAGCTCACCACCGGGGGGTTCCGAAGAGACCCAGTACTTC. J is TRBJ2-5 and V is TRBV18, with D maybe TRBD2 (6 bases). The CDR3 contains 15 residues. Deletions cut 0 bases from V and 3 bases from J, with 11 bases between. Germline loops: CDR1 KGHSH, CDR2 LQKENI.

The J gene is TRBJ1-2, the V gene TRBV9; unclear D gene. Per germline, CDR1 SGDLS and CDR2 YYNGEE. This CDR3 is 13 amino acids long. V lost 5 bases and J 6 bases, leaving 14 bases between the germline ends. This CDR3 is CASRETDLDGYTF. The CDR3 DNA sequence: TGTGCCAGCAGGGAAACAGACCTCGATGGCTACACCTTC.